The 12 T cell receptor beta chains presented below share a single source sample, sequenced in a study of blood T cells in healthy people across ages. Through a sample-barcoded 5' primer and a J-beta primer mix, a second PCR was run for roughly 6 to 11 cycles. In TCRdb, the 5' RACE reads were re-called with MiXCR into one record per CDR3 protein. This sample has about 640,000 distinct CDR3 sequences, with around 54% found just once. Sample: blood. These receptors all come from a man in his sixties in good health.

This clonotype was picked up many times. This rearrangement joins TRBV20-1 to TRBJ2-5, with D unclear. Trimming removed 3 bases at V and 2 bases at J, with 13 bases between. Looked up from germline, CDR1 is DFQATT and CDR2 is SNEGSKA (reference sequence). CDR3 length: 14 amino acids. The CDR3 DNA reads as TGCAGTGCTAGGGTTTCCCCCGTGCAAGAGACCCAGTACTTC. Its protein product is CSARVSPVQETQYF.

The chain is built from TRBV12-3 or TRBV12-4 and TRBJ2-1, with 11 bases aligning to TRBD1. V shed 5 bases and J 9 bases; nucleotides not matched to a gene: 12. The CDR3 sequence is 16 residues long. The CDR3: CASSLWGQGGFGEQFF. In DNA form, the CDR3 reads TGTGCCAGCAGTCTCTGGGGACAGGGGGGTTTCGGTGAGCAGTTCTTC.

The chain couples TRBV20-1 to TRBJ2-3; 12 nucleotides match TRBD2. Germline trimming cut 4 bases from V and 6 bases from J; bases unmatched to any gene: 8. Germline CDR1 and CDR2: DFQATT and SNEGSKA (reference sequence). The CDR3 has 15 residues. CDR3 nucleotide sequence: TGCAGTGCTACCCCTAGCGGGGGGGCCACCGATACGCAGTATTTT. This codes for CSATPSGGATDTQYF.

This clonotype was counted a single time. The V and J genes are TRBV5-5 and TRBJ2-3; D might be TRBD2 (6 bases). The CDR3 has 14 residues. From germline, CDR1 is SGHKS and CDR2 YYEKEE (reference sequence). V was cut by 3 bases and J by 8 bases, with 16 bases left in between. CDR3 protein: CASSSGLMGGTQYF. The CDR3 bases are TGTGCCAGCAGCTCCGGTCTCATGGGGGGTACGCAGTATTTT.

The chain couples TRBV20-1 to TRBJ2-3; 10 nucleotides line up with TRBD2. The V and J ends lost 0 bases and 4 bases, in that order; junction bases with no gene match: 10. CDR1 is DFQATT, CDR2 SNEGSKA, per germline (reference sequence). The CDR3 loop spans 17 amino acids. The CDR3 nucleotides are TGCAGTGCTAGAGATTATGAGCGGGGGGGCCGGGCAGATACGCAGTATTTT. Protein sequence: CSARDYERGGRADTQYF.

The genes are TRBV6-2 or TRBV6-3 and TRBJ2-7; no firm D call. This CDR3 has 14 residues. V lost 4 bases to trimming and J lost 2 bases, with 12 bases between them. Germline V lookup: CDR1 MNHEY, CDR2 SVGEGT. CDR3 sequence reads: CASSSGSNPYEQYF. CDR3 nucleotide sequence: TGTGCCAGCAGTTCCGGATCAAATCCCTACGAGCAGTACTTC.

The table lists this clonotype with a few counts. The V call is TRBV4-1, the J call TRBJ1-2, with 11 nucleotides matching TRBD1. The CDR3 covers 16 residues. Trimming removed 3 bases from V and 5 bases from J; junction bases left unmatched: 8. Germline CDR1 is MGHRA and CDR2 is YSYEKL. The DNA for the CDR3 is TGCGCCAGCAGCCAGGGACAGGGGGAATCTATGTATGGCTACACCTTC. This translates into CASSQGQGESMYGYTF.

This clonotype was counted a few times. V usage is TRBV24-1 and J usage is TRBJ2-2, with D perhaps being TRBD1 or TRBD2 (5 bases each). The CDR3 covers 16 residues. Germline V lookup: CDR1 KGHDR, CDR2 SFDVKD. The V end was cut by 2 bases, the J end by 1 base, with 10 bases between. The CDR3 loop is CATSDSGTENTGELFF. CDR3 coding DNA: TGTGCCACCAGTGATTCCGGGACGGAGAACACCGGGGAGCTGTTTTTT.

The J gene is TRBJ2-5, the V gene TRBV12-5, with TRBD2 matching over 7 bases. CDR1 is LGHNT, CDR2 FRNRAP, per germline. Trimming cost V 4 bases and J 5 bases; bases outside gene matches: 10. The CDR3 has 15 residues. This CDR3 reads CASGSGTTIRETQYF. The CDR3 nucleotides read TGTGCTAGTGGTTCTGGGACTACCATTCGGGAGACCCAGTACTTC. Using reference TRBV12-5 and TRBJ2-5 for the parts outside the CDR3, the full variable domain is DARVTQTPRHKVTEMGQEVTMRCQPILGHNTVFWYRQTMMQGLELLAYFRNRAPLDDSGMPKDRFSAEMPDATLATLKIQPSEPRDSAVYFCASGSGTTIRETQYFGPGTRLLVL.

This clonotype appeared once. The CDR3 loop reads CASSGTLADTQYF. CDR3 DNA sequence: TGTGCCAGCAGCGGAACGCTAGCGGATACGCAGTATTTT. The chain combines TRBV12-3 or TRBV12-4 with TRBJ2-3; possible D gene TRBD2, 6 bases. V lost 6 bases to trimming and J lost 6 bases, with 13 bases between them. CDR3 length: 13 amino acids.

The V and J genes are TRBV5-1 and TRBJ2-3, with D maybe TRBD1 (5 bases). With 0 bases removed from V and 0 bases from J, the gap between germline ends came to 8 bases. This CDR3 spans 15 amino acids. CDR1 and CDR2 (germline): SGHRS, YFSETQ. DNA of the CDR3: TGCGCCAGCAGCTTGGAGACAGCTAGCACAGATACGCAGTATTTT. This translates into CASSLETASTDTQYF.

This clonotype occurred a few times. This rearrangement joins TRBV6-1 to TRBJ2-5, with 15 bases identical to TRBD2. Germline-derived CDR1 and CDR2 are MNHNS and SASEGT. J gave up 1 base and V 6 bases, and 3 bases lay outside the gene matches. The CDR3 is 16 residues long. CDR3 in DNA: TGTGCCAGCAGGGGGACTAGCGGGGGGTTCCAAGAGACCCAGTACTTC. Translation: CASRGTSGGFQETQYF.